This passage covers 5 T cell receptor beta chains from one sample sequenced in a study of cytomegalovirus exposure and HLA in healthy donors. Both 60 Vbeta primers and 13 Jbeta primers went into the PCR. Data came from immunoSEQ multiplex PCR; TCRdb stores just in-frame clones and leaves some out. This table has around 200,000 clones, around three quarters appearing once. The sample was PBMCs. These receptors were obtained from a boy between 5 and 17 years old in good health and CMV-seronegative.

CDR3 nucleotides: TGTGCCACCAGCAGCTTTACCGGGAGCACTGAAGCTTTCTTT. Protein: CATSSFTGSTEAFF. This chain connects TRBV15 to TRBJ1-1; D is ambiguous. V dropped 3 bases and J dropped 4 bases, with 12 bases sitting between them. The germline V gene encodes CDR1 LNHNV and CDR2 YYDKDF (reference sequence). This CDR3 region has 14 residues.

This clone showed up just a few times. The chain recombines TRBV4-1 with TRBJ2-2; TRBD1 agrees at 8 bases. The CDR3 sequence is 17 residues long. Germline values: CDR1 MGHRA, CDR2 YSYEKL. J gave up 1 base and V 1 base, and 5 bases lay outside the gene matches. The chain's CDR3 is CASSQGTGGLNTGELFF. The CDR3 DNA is TGCGCCAGCAGCCAAGGAACAGGGGGATTGAACACCGGGGAGCTGTTTTTT.

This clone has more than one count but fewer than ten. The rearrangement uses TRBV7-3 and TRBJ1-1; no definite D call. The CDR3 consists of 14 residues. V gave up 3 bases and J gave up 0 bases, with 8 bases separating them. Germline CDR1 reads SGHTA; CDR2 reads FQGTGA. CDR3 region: CASSLEGLNTEAFF. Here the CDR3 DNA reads TGTGCCAGCAGCTTGGAGGGCCTGAACACTGAAGCTTTCTTT.

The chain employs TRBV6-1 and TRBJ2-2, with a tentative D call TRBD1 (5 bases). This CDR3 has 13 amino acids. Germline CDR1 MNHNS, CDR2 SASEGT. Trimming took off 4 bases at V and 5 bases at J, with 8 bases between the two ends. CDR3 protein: CASSGAGTGELFF. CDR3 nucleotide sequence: TGTGCCAGCAGTGGGGCAGGGACCGGGGAGCTGTTTTTT.

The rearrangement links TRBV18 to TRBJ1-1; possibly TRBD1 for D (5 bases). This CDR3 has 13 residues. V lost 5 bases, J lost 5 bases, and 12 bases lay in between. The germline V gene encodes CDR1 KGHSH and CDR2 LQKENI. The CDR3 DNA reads TGTGCCAGCTCATCTACAGGATCTACTGAAGCTTTCTTT. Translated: CASSSTGSTEAFF.